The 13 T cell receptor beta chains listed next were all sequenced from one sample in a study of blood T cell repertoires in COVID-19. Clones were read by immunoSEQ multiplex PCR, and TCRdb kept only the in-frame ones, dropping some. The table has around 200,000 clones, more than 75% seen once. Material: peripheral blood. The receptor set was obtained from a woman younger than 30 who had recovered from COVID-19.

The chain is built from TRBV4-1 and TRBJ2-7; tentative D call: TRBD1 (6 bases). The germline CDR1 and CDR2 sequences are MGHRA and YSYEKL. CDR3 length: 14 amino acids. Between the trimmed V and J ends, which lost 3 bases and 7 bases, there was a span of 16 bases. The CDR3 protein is CASSQKQGSREQYF. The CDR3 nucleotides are TGCGCCAGCAGCCAGAAACAGGGTTCGCGGGAGCAGTACTTC.

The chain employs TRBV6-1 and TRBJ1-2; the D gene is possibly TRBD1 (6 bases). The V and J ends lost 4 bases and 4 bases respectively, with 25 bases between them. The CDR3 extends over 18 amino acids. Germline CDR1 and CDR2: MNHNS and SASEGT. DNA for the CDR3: TGTGCCAGCAGTGTCCGAATCCCTGGACAGCCTACTGGCTATGGCTACACCTTC. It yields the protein CASSVRIPGQPTGYGYTF.

In DNA form, the CDR3 reads TGTGCCAGCAGCACCAACCAGGAAATTAAGGGCTACACCTTC. Its translation: CASSTNQEIKGYTF. V and J are TRBV6-2 or TRBV6-3 and TRBJ1-2; D remains ambiguous. V was trimmed by 6 bases and J by 8 bases, leaving 19 bases between them. Germline-derived CDR1 and CDR2 are MNHEY and SVGEGT. The CDR3 runs 14 residues.

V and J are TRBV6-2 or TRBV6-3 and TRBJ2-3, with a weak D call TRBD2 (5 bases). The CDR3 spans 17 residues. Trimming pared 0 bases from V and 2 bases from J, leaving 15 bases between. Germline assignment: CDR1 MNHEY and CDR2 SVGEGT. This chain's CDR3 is CASSYSSTSGNTDTQYF. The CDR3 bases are TGTGCCAGCAGTTACTCGTCTACTAGTGGCAACACAGATACGCAGTATTTT.

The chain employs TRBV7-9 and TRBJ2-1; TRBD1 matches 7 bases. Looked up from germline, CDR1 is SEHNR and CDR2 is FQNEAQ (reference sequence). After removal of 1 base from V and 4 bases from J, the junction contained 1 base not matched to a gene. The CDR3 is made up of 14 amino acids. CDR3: CASSLEGAYNEQFF. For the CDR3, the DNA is TGTGCCAGCAGCTTAGAGGGGGCGTACAATGAGCAGTTCTTC. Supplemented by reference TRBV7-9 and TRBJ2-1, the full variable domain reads DTGVSQNPRHKITKRGQNVTFRCDPISEHNRLYWYRQTLGQGPEFLTYFQNEAQLEKSRLLSDRFSAERPKGSFSTLEIQRTEQGDSAMYLCASSLEGAYNEQFFGPGTRLTVL.

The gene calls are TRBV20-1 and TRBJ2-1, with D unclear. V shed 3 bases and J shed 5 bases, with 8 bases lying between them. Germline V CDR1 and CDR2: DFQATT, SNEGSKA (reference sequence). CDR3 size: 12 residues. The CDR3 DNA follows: TGCAGTGCTAGTCCCACTAACAATGAGCAGTTCTTC. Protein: CSASPTNNEQFF.

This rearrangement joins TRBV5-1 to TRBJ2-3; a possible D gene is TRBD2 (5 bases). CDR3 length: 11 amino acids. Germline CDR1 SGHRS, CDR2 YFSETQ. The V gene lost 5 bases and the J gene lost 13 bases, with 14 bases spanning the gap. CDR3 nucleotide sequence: TGCGCCAGCAGAACGGGCCAGGAGGAGTATTTT. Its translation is CASRTGQEEYF.

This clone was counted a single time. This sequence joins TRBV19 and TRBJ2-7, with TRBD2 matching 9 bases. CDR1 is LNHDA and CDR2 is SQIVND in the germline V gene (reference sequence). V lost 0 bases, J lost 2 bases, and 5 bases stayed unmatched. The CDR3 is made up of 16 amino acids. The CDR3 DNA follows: TGTGCCAGTAGTATAGATATGAGCGGGGGGACCTACGAGCAGTACTTC. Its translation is CASSIDMSGGTYEQYF.

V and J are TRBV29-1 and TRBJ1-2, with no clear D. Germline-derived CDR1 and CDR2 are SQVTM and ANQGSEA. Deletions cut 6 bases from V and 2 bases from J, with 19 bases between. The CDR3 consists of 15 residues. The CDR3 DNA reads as TGCAGCGTCTTAGACCCGGGAAGTGAAAACTATGGCTACACCTTC. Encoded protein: CSVLDPGSENYGYTF.

The CDR3 sequence: CASSPLRRGNTEAFF. The CDR3 nucleotides are TGTGCCAGCAGTCCCCTCAGACGGGGGAACACTGAAGCTTTCTTT. The chain recombines TRBV6-2 or TRBV6-3 with TRBJ1-1; D is ambiguous. The V gene's germline CDR1 is MNHEY and CDR2 SVGEGT. The CDR3 has 15 amino acids. Trimming cost V 5 bases and J 1 base, with 14 bases left between them.

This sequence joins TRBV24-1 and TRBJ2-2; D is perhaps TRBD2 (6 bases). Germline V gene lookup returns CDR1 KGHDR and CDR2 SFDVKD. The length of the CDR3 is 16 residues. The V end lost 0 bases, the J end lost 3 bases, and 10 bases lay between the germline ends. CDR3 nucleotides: TGTGCCACCAGTGATTTGTGGAGGGGAGACACCGGGGAGCTGTTTTTT. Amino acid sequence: CATSDLWRGDTGELFF.

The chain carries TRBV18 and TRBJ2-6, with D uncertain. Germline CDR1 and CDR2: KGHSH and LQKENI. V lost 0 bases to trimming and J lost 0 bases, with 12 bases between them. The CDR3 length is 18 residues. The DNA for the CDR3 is TGTGCCAGCTCACCACCGGAGCAGTTTAGCTCTGGGGCCAACGTCCTGACTTTC. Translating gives CASSPPEQFSSGANVLTF.

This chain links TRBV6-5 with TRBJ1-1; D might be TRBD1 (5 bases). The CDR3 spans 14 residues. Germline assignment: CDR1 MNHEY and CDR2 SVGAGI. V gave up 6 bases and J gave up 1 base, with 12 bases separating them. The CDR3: CASSPATANTEAFF. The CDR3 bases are TGTGCCAGCAGCCCGGCGACAGCGAACACTGAAGCTTTCTTT.